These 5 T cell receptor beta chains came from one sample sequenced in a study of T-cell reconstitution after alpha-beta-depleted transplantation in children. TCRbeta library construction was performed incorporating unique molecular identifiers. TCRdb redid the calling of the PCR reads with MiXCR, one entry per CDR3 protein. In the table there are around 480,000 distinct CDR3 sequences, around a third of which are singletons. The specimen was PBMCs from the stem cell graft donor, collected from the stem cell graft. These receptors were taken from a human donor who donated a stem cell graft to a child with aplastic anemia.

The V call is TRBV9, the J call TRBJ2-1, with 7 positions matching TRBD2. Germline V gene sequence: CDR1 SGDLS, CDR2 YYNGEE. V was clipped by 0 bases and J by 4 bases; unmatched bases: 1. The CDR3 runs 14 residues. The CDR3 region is CASSVEAGYNEQFF. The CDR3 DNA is TGTGCCAGCAGCGTAGAAGCGGGGTACAATGAGCAGTTCTTC.

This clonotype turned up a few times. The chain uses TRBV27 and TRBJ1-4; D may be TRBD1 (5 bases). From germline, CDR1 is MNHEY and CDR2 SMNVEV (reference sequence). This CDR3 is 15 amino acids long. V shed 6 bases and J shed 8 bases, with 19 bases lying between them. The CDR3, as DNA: TGTGCCAGCAGACCTCCGGGGACCCAAAAAGAAAAACTGTTTTTT. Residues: CASRPPGTQKEKLFF.

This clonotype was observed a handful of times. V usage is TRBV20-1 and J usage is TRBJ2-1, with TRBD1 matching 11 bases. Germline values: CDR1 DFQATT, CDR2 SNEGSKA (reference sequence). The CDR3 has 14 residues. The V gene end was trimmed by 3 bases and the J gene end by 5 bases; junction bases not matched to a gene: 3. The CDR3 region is CSASGTGGNNEQFF. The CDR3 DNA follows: TGCAGTGCTAGTGGGACAGGGGGGAACAATGAGCAGTTCTTC.

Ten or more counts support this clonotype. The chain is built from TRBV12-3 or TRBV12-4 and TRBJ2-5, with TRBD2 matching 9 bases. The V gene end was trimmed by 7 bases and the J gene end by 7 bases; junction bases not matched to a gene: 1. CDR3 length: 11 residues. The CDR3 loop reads CASKAGGTQYF. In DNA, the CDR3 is TGTGCCAGCAAAGCGGGAGGGACCCAGTACTTC.

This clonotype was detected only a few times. This CDR3 reads CASSARDRGAFGTEAFF. For the CDR3, the DNA is TGTGCCAGCAGCGCCAGGGACAGGGGAGCGTTTGGCACTGAAGCTTTCTTT. V and J are TRBV7-2 and TRBJ1-1; TRBD1 matches at 10 bases. This CDR3 contains 17 residues. Losses at the gene ends were 5 bases for V and 4 bases for J; bases not matched to a gene: 13. Germline loops: CDR1 SGHTA, CDR2 FQGNSA.